These 30 T cell receptor beta chains originate from one sample sequenced in a study of T-cell memory formation after mild COVID-19. TCRdb redid the calling of the 5' RACE reads with MiXCR, one entry per CDR3 protein. The sample holds 560,000 or so distinct CDR3 sequences, 17% seen once. Sequencing was done on a sample of PBMCs or a T cell subset sorted from them (not recorded which). Every receptor here comes from an adult woman who had mild COVID-19 (a few samples of this study predate the infection). Cell type and time point are not known.

There are a few counts of this clonotype. The chain employs TRBV5-1 and TRBJ1-1, with 11 bases aligning to TRBD1. J gave up 4 bases and V 7 bases, and 9 bases lay outside the gene matches. Germline V gene lookup returns CDR1 SGHRS and CDR2 YFSETQ. The CDR3 extends over 15 amino acids. In nucleotides, the CDR3 is TGCGCCAGCCGCCCGGGAGGGACAGGGGGCACTGAAGCTTTCTTT. Protein sequence: CASRPGGTGGTEAFF.

In this sample, this clonotype turned up many times. The rearrangement joins TRBV4-3 to TRBJ1-1; 11 nucleotides match TRBD1. This CDR3 is 15 amino acids long. Trimming removed 5 bases from V and 4 bases from J; junction bases left unmatched: 6. Germline V gene sequence: CDR1 LGHNA, CDR2 YSLEER. The CDR3 sequence: CASSAGTGGFTEAFF. Written as DNA, the CDR3 is TGCGCCAGCAGCGCCGGGACAGGGGGTTTCACTGAAGCTTTCTTT.

The CDR3 here is CASSPRGGGQETQYF. The CDR3 DNA is TGCGCCAGCAGCCCTCGGGGGGGTGGCCAAGAGACCCAGTACTTC. This chain links TRBV4-1 with TRBJ2-5; 8 positions match TRBD2. The ends lost 4 bases at V and 1 base at J; junction bases unmatched: 5. CDR1 is MGHRA, CDR2 YSYEKL, per germline. This CDR3 comprises 15 residues.

V is TRBV19 and J is TRBJ2-2; 7 bases are shared with TRBD2. This CDR3 comprises 17 residues. CDR1 and CDR2 from the germline V gene are LNHDA and SQIVND (reference sequence). J gave up 4 bases and V 5 bases, and 13 bases lay outside the gene matches. The CDR3 sequence: CASSSGPFGGGTGELFF. CDR3 nucleotide sequence: TGTGCCAGTAGTTCGGGCCCTTTTGGGGGGGGCACCGGGGAGCTGTTTTTT.

This clonotype was detected a few times. The chain uses TRBV7-9 and TRBJ1-2; tentative D call: TRBD1 (6 bases). The CDR3 runs 14 residues. The germline CDR1 and CDR2 sequences are SEHNR and FQNEAQ (reference sequence). V shed 4 bases and J shed 3 bases, with 12 bases lying between them. Here the CDR3 DNA reads TGTGCCAGCAGCTCCTCGTCAGGGGACTATGGCTACACCTTC. Protein product: CASSSSSGDYGYTF. The whole variable domain, filled in from reference TRBV7-9 and TRBJ1-2, reads DTGVSQNPRHKITKRGQNVTFRCDPISEHNRLYWYRQTLGQGPEFLTYFQNEAQLEKSRLLSDRFSAERPKGSFSTLEIQRTEQGDSAMYLCASSSSSGDYGYTFGSGTRLTVV.

The rearrangement uses TRBV6-5 and TRBJ2-6; no clear D gene. This CDR3 is 15 amino acids long. Trimming left V 6 bases short and J 0 bases short, with 9 bases between. The germline CDR1 and CDR2 sequences are MNHEY and SVGAGI. CDR3 in amino acids: CASRIASSGANVLTF. CDR3 sequence (DNA): TGTGCCAGCAGGATAGCCTCCTCTGGGGCCAACGTCCTGACTTTC.

This clonotype was observed a few times. This sequence joins TRBV12-3 or TRBV12-4 and TRBJ2-1; 10 bases are a match to TRBD2. This CDR3 is built from 15 residues. V gave up 4 bases and J gave up 4 bases; unmatched junction bases: 4. CDR3 DNA: TGTGCCAGCAGTTGGCTAGCGGGGGTATACAATGAGCAGTTCTTC. It is translated as CASSWLAGVYNEQFF.

V and J are TRBV20-1 and TRBJ2-3, with TRBD1 as a possible D gene (6 bases). Germline V gives CDR1 DFQATT, CDR2 SNEGSKA (reference sequence). Trimming removed 0 bases from V and 7 bases from J, with 29 bases in between. This CDR3 has 19 residues. CDR3 sequence reads: CSARDRTGLAVTTLNTQYF. The CDR3 nucleotides read TGCAGTGCTAGAGATCGAACAGGGCTAGCAGTGACCACATTAAATACGCAGTATTTT.

This clonotype appeared a few times. The DNA for the CDR3 is TGTGCCAGTAGTACGACTAGTATTGAGACCCAGTACTTC. Amino acid sequence: CASSTTSIETQYF. This rearrangement joins TRBV19 to TRBJ2-5; possible D gene TRBD2, 6 bases. Germline CDR1 LNHDA, CDR2 SQIVND (reference sequence). The CDR3 runs to 13 residues. V was pared by 4 bases and J by 5 bases, with 11 bases between.

This chain uses TRBV11-2 with TRBJ1-2; D remains unclear. CDR3 size: 14 residues. V lost 5 bases and J 1 base, leaving 11 bases between the germline ends. CDR1 is SGHAT and CDR2 is FQNNGV in the germline V gene. In DNA form, the CDR3 reads TGTGCCAGCAGCCGTGAGGGAGGTAACTATGGCTACACCTTC. Translated, it gives CASSREGGNYGYTF. Filled out from reference TRBV11-2 and TRBJ1-2, the complete variable domain reads EAGVAQSPRYKIIEKRQSVAFWCNPISGHATLYWYQQILGQGPKLLIQFQNNGVVDDSQLPKDRFSAERLKGVDSTLKIQPAKLEDSAVYLCASSREGGNYGYTFGSGTRLTVV.

This clonotype has ten or more counts. J is TRBJ2-1 and V is TRBV20-1; D might be TRBD1 (5 bases). This CDR3 contains 14 residues. V lost 1 base, J lost 5 bases, and 12 bases lay in between. CDR1 is DFQATT and CDR2 is SNEGSKA in the germline V gene (reference sequence). The CDR3 sequence is CSARASGLNNEQFF. CDR3 nucleotide sequence: TGCAGTGCTAGAGCCTCAGGGCTTAACAATGAGCAGTTCTTC.

This sequence joins TRBV12-3 or TRBV12-4 and TRBJ1-2; 9 nucleotides match TRBD1. V lost 3 bases to trimming and J lost 4 bases; unmatched junction nucleotides: 9. This CDR3 is 16 amino acids long. CDR3 DNA sequence: TGTGCCAGCAGTTTTGCCCCGACAGGGGGAGGCTATGGCTACACCTTC. Encoded protein: CASSFAPTGGGYGYTF.

There are a few counts of this clonotype. The chain couples TRBV7-8 to TRBJ2-1; D remains unclear. The CDR3 has 15 residues. The ends were cut back, 5 bases at V and 3 bases at J, with 14 bases in the middle. CDR1 and CDR2 (germline): SGHVS, FQNEAQ. The CDR3 reads CASSGSGQDYNEQFF. The CDR3 region has the DNA TGTGCCAGCAGCGGGTCCGGGCAGGACTACAATGAGCAGTTCTTC. Supplemented by reference TRBV7-8 and TRBJ2-1, the full variable domain reads GAGVSQSPRYKVAKRGQDVALRCDPISGHVSLFWYQQALGQGPEFLTYFQNEAQLDKSGLPSDRFFAERPEGSVSTLKIQRTQQEDSAVYLCASSGSGQDYNEQFFGPGTRLTVL.

About this clonotype itself: At one end, the junction sequence differs from germline, possibly due to a read error. The rearrangement links TRBV7-2 to TRBJ2-1; possible D gene TRBD2, 5 bases. The CDR3 contains 12 residues. The germline V gene encodes CDR1 SGHTA and CDR2 FQGNSA. CDR3 protein: CASSLGGILAIF. The CDR3 DNA is TGTGCCAGCAGCTTAGGAGGGATTTTAGCGATCTTC.

The chain is built from TRBV6-5 and TRBJ2-7, with 9 positions matching TRBD1. This CDR3 spans 14 amino acids. Germline V gene lookup returns CDR1 MNHEY and CDR2 SVGAGI. V lost 6 bases to trimming and J lost 6 bases; unmatched junction nucleotides: 9. The CDR3 bases are TGTGCCAGCAGGTTTGGACAGGGGATGAGCGAGCAGTACTTC. Translation: CASRFGQGMSEQYF.

This clonotype was picked up a small number of times. The V and J genes are TRBV20-1 and TRBJ1-2; 8 bases align to TRBD1. The V segment lost 4 bases and the J segment 10 bases; nucleotides outside the gene matches: 11. The germline V gene has CDR1 DFQATT and CDR2 SNEGSKA (reference sequence). The CDR3 length is 13 residues. CDR3 loop: CSATDREKYVYTF. The CDR3, as DNA: TGCAGTGCTACGGACAGGGAAAAGTACGTCTACACCTTC.

This clonotype was observed at least ten times. The CDR3 region is CASSLGGRGPETQYF. The CDR3 nucleotides are TGTGCCAGCAGCTTAGGTGGCAGGGGGCCAGAGACCCAGTACTTC. The genes are TRBV7-6 and TRBJ2-5; TRBD1 matches at 8 bases. The CDR3 has 15 amino acids. J was trimmed by 4 bases and V by 1 base; bases with no gene match: 5. Germline V gene lookup returns CDR1 SGHVS and CDR2 FNYEAQ. Using reference TRBV7-6 and TRBJ2-5 for the parts outside the CDR3, the full variable domain is GAGVSQSPRYKVTKRGQDVALRCDPISGHVSLYWYRQALGQGPEFLTYFNYEAQQDKSGLPNDRFSAERPEGSISTLTIQRTEQRDSAMYRCASSLGGRGPETQYFGPGTRLLVL.

This clonotype has more than one count but fewer than ten. The chain recombines TRBV20-1 with TRBJ1-3, with a tentative D call TRBD1 (5 bases). Germline lookup yields CDR1 DFQATT and CDR2 SNEGSKA (reference sequence). The CDR3 covers 18 residues. The V and J ends lost 3 bases and 0 bases respectively, with 21 bases between them. The CDR3 spells CSARGGAGSVSSGNTIYF. Written as DNA, the CDR3 is TGCAGTGCTAGGGGAGGGGCAGGATCCGTGAGCTCTGGAAACACCATATATTTT.

This clonotype was recorded many times. The chain uses TRBV20-1 and TRBJ2-3; 10 bases fit TRBD2. The CDR3 extends over 15 amino acids. Germline V gene sequence: CDR1 DFQATT, CDR2 SNEGSKA (reference sequence). The V gene end was trimmed by 6 bases and the J gene end by 2 bases; junction bases not matched to a gene: 8. The CDR3 DNA follows: TGCAGTGCCGAAGCGGGGGGGCGAGCCACAGATACGCAGTATTTT. It is translated as CSAEAGGRATDTQYF.

The rearrangement joins TRBV2 to TRBJ2-1; D is perhaps TRBD2 (6 bases). Trimming removed 7 bases from V and 3 bases from J, with 13 bases in between. There are 14 residues in the CDR3. CDR1 SNHLY and CDR2 FYNNEI come from the germline V gene. The CDR3 bases are TGTGCCAGCATACCGGGAGTCGGCTACAATGAGCAGTTCTTC. The encoded protein is CASIPGVGYNEQFF.

As to this clonotype: The conserved final phenylalanine or tryptophan is absent from the CDR3, which likely points to a read error. The chain uses TRBV9 and TRBJ2-1; 7 bases match TRBD1. CDR1 is SGDLS, CDR2 YYNGEE, per germline. V lost 0 bases to trimming and J lost 2 bases; unmatched junction nucleotides: 5. The CDR3 loop spans 16 amino acids. DNA of the CDR3: TGTGCCAGCAGCGTAGACAGACAGGGTGCCTACAATGAGCAGTTCTTA. This codes for CASSVDRQGAYNEQFL.

This clonotype was seen a few times. The genes are TRBV2 and TRBJ1-2; D remains ambiguous. This CDR3 has 12 amino acids. Trimming cost V 5 bases and J 2 bases, with 6 bases left between them. Germline CDR1 reads SNHLY; CDR2 reads FYNNEI. In DNA form, the CDR3 reads TGTGCCAGCAGTCGGCAGAACTATGGCTACACCTTC. Encoded protein: CASSRQNYGYTF.

This clonotype turned up a few times. The J gene is TRBJ1-2, the V gene TRBV24-1, with D perhaps matching TRBD1 (6 bases). Per germline, CDR1 KGHDR and CDR2 SFDVKD. CDR3 size: 14 residues. Trimming left V 3 bases short and J 4 bases short, with 11 bases between. Here the CDR3 reads CATSDLQGRYGYTF. The CDR3 DNA follows: TGTGCCACCAGTGATCTACAGGGCCGCTATGGCTACACCTTC.

The rearrangement joins TRBV15 to TRBJ2-5, with 7 bases that match TRBD1. Germline CDR1 reads LNHNV; CDR2 reads YYDKDF (reference sequence). The CDR3 consists of 17 residues. The V and J ends lost 3 bases and 4 bases, in that order; junction bases with no gene match: 14. The CDR3 reads CATSSKQGTTGRETQYF. CDR3 bases: TGTGCCACCAGCAGTAAACAGGGGACGACTGGTAGAGAGACCCAGTACTTC.

This clonotype was detected only a few times. This sequence joins TRBV12-3 or TRBV12-4 and TRBJ1-2, with 10 positions matching TRBD1. V gave up 1 base and J gave up 8 bases; unmatched junction bases: 7. CDR3 length: 15 amino acids. This CDR3 is CASSLGTGGSRGYTF. CDR3 bases: TGTGCCAGCAGTTTAGGGACAGGGGGATCGCGAGGCTACACCTTC.

The V gene is TRBV29-1, the J gene TRBJ2-3; the D gene could be TRBD1 or TRBD2 (6 bases each). V lost 3 bases to trimming and J lost 0 bases, with 10 bases between them. The CDR3 loop spans 14 amino acids. The V gene's germline CDR1 is SQVTM and CDR2 ANQGSEA. CDR3 coding DNA: TGCAGCGTTGAGAGGGGGGCTAGCACAGATACGCAGTATTTT. It codes for CSVERGASTDTQYF.

The chain couples TRBV6-5 to TRBJ2-6, with D possibly TRBD2 on 6 matching bases. Germline CDR1 is MNHEY and CDR2 is SVGAGI. This CDR3 has 17 residues. With 2 bases removed from V and 0 bases from J, the gap between germline ends came to 11 bases. The CDR3 sequence is CASSYGGVASGANVLTF. The CDR3 nucleotides read TGTGCCAGCAGTTACGGCGGGGTGGCCTCTGGGGCCAACGTCCTGACTTTC.

This clonotype was seen just once. The chain links TRBV6-5 to TRBJ2-1, with TRBD2 matching over 13 bases. The germline gives CDR1 MNHEY, CDR2 SVGAGI. Trimming removed 0 bases from V and 1 base from J; junction bases left unmatched: 12. This CDR3 region has 21 residues. Here the CDR3 reads CASSYSGAGLAGKRSYNEQFF. DNA of the CDR3: TGTGCCAGCAGTTACTCGGGGGCGGGACTAGCGGGGAAGAGATCCTACAATGAGCAGTTCTTC.

This clonotype was seen only a few times. This chain joins TRBV20-1 and TRBJ1-2, with D perhaps matching TRBD1 (5 bases). The CDR3 has 12 amino acids. V lost 2 bases, J lost 8 bases, and 12 bases lay in between. The germline CDR1 and CDR2 sequences are DFQATT and SNEGSKA (reference sequence). The CDR3 DNA follows: TGCAGTGCTAGAAAGGACCAGGGCGGCTACACCTTC. Protein product: CSARKDQGGYTF.

This clonotype has a handful of counts. The V and J genes are TRBV6-5 and TRBJ2-1, with TRBD2 matching over 16 bases. This CDR3 is 16 amino acids long. The V gene end was trimmed by 4 bases and the J gene end by 6 bases; junction bases not matched to a gene: 3. CDR1 and CDR2 from the germline V gene are MNHEY and SVGAGI. In DNA form, the CDR3 reads TGTGCCAGCAGTTCCGGGACTAGCGGGAGGGGCAATGAGCAGTTCTTC. It translates to CASSSGTSGRGNEQFF.